This is a list of T cell receptor beta chains from one sample in a study of early T cells in non-severe SARS-CoV-2 infection. TCRdb itself ran the 5' RACE reads through MiXCR, one entry per CDR3 protein. This sample has 98,000 or so distinct CDR3 sequences; roughly 12% occur once, and the top ten carry 4.4%. This material consisted of whole blood, taken at baseline. The receptor set was obtained from an adult who was a healthcare worker with PCR-confirmed SARS-CoV-2 infection or an uninfected control (not recorded which). CDR3s include the opening cysteine and the closing phenylalanine or tryptophan. A D gene is named only where the DNA matches it firmly. The size entry is marked missing in some rows and otherwise reads once, few, many or a size class.

V gene	J gene	clone size	D gene	CDR3 protein	CDR3 DNA
TRBV6-5	TRBJ2-7	few	NA	CASTRRGAYEQYF	TGTGCCAGCACCCGACGCGGCGCCTACGAGCAGTACTTC
TRBV30	TRBJ2-6	NA	NA	CAWSHRATNVLTF	TGTGCCTGGAGCCACAGGGCTACCAACGTCCTGACTTTC
TRBV7-6	TRBJ2-2	NA	TRBD2	CASSPLASGRALDVGELFF	TGTGCCAGCTCCCCTCTGGCTAGCGGGAGGGCCCTTGATGTCGGGGAGCTGTTTTTT
TRBV6-5	TRBJ2-3	few	NA	CASSYLYTQYF	TGTGCCAGCAGTTACCTGTATACGCAGTATTTT
TRBV6-5	TRBJ1-5	few	NA	CASRQGGDQPQHF	TGTGCCAGCAGACAGGGAGGAGATCAGCCCCAGCATTTT
TRBV2	TRBJ1-1	once	TRBD1	CASSGWAGGPEAFF	TGTGCCAGCAGTGGCTGGGCAGGGGGACCTGAAGCTTTCTTT
TRBV7-9	TRBJ2-4	few	NA	CASSPGVTQTKNIQYF	TGTGCCAGCAGCCCCGGCGTAACACAGACCAAAAACATTCAGTACTTC
TRBV6-5	TRBJ1-5	NA	NA	CASSYGDSNQPQHF	TGTGCCAGCAGTTACGGGGATAGCAATCAGCCCCAGCATTTT
TRBV4-2	TRBJ2-7	once	NA	CASSQGGTANYEQYF	TGTGCCAGCAGCCAAGGCGGGACAGCAAACTACGAGCAGTACTTC
TRBV5-1	TRBJ1-2	once	TRBD1	CASSPGQGFGYTF	TGCGCCAGCAGCCCTGGACAGGGATTTGGCTACACCTTC
TRBV20-1	TRBJ2-5	once	NA	CSASRGQETQYF	TGCAGTGCATCGCGGGGCCAAGAGACCCAGTACTTC
TRBV6-6	TRBJ2-3	few	NA	CASSYDGGISTDTQYF	TGTGCCAGCAGTTACGATGGCGGCATAAGCACAGATACGCAGTATTTT
TRBV11-2	TRBJ2-7	many	TRBD1	CASSLGQVRYEQYF	TGTGCCAGCAGCCTGGGACAGGTGAGATACGAGCAGTACTTC
TRBV11-2	TRBJ2-4	many	TRBD1	CASSSGPQGALAKNIQYF	TGTGCCAGCAGCTCAGGACCACAGGGGGCACTAGCCAAAAACATTCAGTACTTC
TRBV29-1	TRBJ2-5	few	NA	CSVEDLRGLAEETQYF	TGCAGCGTTGAAGACCTCAGGGGGCTAGCGGAAGAGACCCAGTACTTC
TRBV5-1	TRBJ2-1	NA	TRBD1	CASSSQGGQLNEQFF	TGCGCCAGCAGCTCACAGGGGGGACAGCTGAATGAGCAGTTCTTC
TRBV14	TRBJ2-2	NA	TRBD1	CASSQMRTGATNTGELFF	TGTGCCAGCAGCCAAATGAGGACAGGGGCCACGAACACCGGGGAGCTGTTTTTT
TRBV28	TRBJ2-3	NA	NA	CASSFPGRRLTDTQYF	TGTGCCAGCAGTTTCCCGGGACGGCGATTAACAGATACGCAGTATTTT
TRBV11-2	TRBJ2-3	few	TRBD2	CASSRGGWTSGTLTDTQYF	TGTGCCAGCAGCCGGGGCGGATGGACTAGCGGGACACTCACAGATACGCAGTATTTT
TRBV30	TRBJ2-3	NA	TRBD2	CAWSGLAGAYTDTQYF	TGTGCCTGGAGTGGGCTAGCGGGAGCCTACACAGATACGCAGTATTTT
TRBV12-3/TRBV12-4	TRBJ2-1	NA	NA	CASNPSRYNEQFF	TGTGCCAGCAACCCCAGCCGGTACAATGAGCAGTTCTTC
TRBV2	TRBJ2-1	NA	TRBD1	CASRPGGRTGNNEQFF	TGTGCCAGCAGGCCAGGGGGCAGAACGGGTAACAATGAGCAGTTCTTC